A selection of T cell receptor beta chains follows, all from one sample in a study of human T cells and chemical hapten exposure. Each CDR3 protein is one row after TCRdb ran MiXCR on the RACE reads. The repertoire consists of some 360,000 distinct CDR3 sequences, with 4% to 6% occurring once and the leading ten covering 2.6%. The sequenced sample was whole blood, obtained in connection with sensitization to the hapten diphenylcyclopropenone (DPC). These receptors all come from a woman in her 50s with alopecia areata. Some clones in this sample may be carry-over from other donors' samples. Each CDR3 is given with its conserved first and last residue. Each record gives: J gene, V gene, D gene, clone size, CDR3 protein, CDR3 DNA. A D gene is named only where the DNA matches it firmly. The size field is filled for only some rows; it gives once, few, many or a size class.

TRBJ1-4	TRBV20-1	.	many	CSAGRDANEKLFF	TGCAGTGCCGGGAGGGACGCTAATGAAAAACTGTTTTTT
TRBJ1-3	TRBV9	.	few	CATGNTSGNTIYF	TGTGCCACCGGGAATACGTCTGGAAACACCATATATTTT
TRBJ2-1	TRBV3-1	TRBD2	many	CASSPGLAGVWDEQFF	TGTGCCAGCAGCCCGGGACTAGCGGGGGTTTGGGATGAGCAGTTCTTC
TRBJ2-1	TRBV7-9	TRBD2	few	CASSWDYQEQFF	TGTGCCAGCAGCTGGGACTACCAAGAGCAGTTCTTC
TRBJ2-1	TRBV27	.	many	CASSLGSSFDEQFF	TGTGCCAGCAGTTTAGGTTCTTCGTTCGATGAGCAGTTCTTC
TRBJ2-3	TRBV10-3	TRBD1	.	CAISEGQASTDTQYF	TGTGCCATCAGTGAGGGACAGGCGAGCACAGATACGCAGTATTTT
TRBJ2-7	TRBV5-1	TRBD2	many	CASSDGLAGKGEQYF	TGCGCCAGCAGCGACGGACTAGCTGGAAAGGGGGAGCAGTACTTC
TRBJ1-1	TRBV11-2	.	many	CASSSRYFGAFF	TGTGCCAGCAGCTCCCGCTATTTCGGAGCTTTCTTT
TRBJ1-2	TRBV20-1	TRBD1	few	CSARDRQGLYGYTF	TGCAGTGCTAGAGATCGACAGGGATTGTATGGCTACACCTTC
TRBJ2-7	TRBV5-1	.	.	CASSLRLPNYEQYF	TGCGCCAGCAGCCTGAGGTTACCGAACTACGAGCAGTACTTC
TRBJ1-5	TRBV3-1	.	.	CASSQVPGGNQPQHF	TGTGCCAGCAGCCAAGTCCCCGGGGGGAATCAGCCCCAGCATTTT
TRBJ2-2	TRBV28	.	few	CASTPIGGGGTGELFF	TGTGCCAGCACCCCGATCGGGGGAGGGGGCACCGGGGAGCTGTTTTTT
TRBJ1-5	TRBV2	.	.	CASLDRPNQPQHF	TGTGCCAGTCTGGACAGACCAAATCAGCCCCAGCATTTT
TRBJ2-5	TRBV9	.	few	CASSVAGTHQETQYF	TGTGCCAGCAGCGTAGCCGGAACCCACCAAGAGACCCAGTACTTC
TRBJ2-6	TRBV7-6	.	many	CASSRANVLTF	TGTGCCAGCTCCAGGGCCAACGTCCTGACTTTC
TRBJ1-1	TRBV20-1	.	few	CSARDRRGRAEAFF	TGCAGTGCTAGAGATCGTCGGGGGAGGGCTGAAGCTTTCTTT
TRBJ2-7	TRBV3-1	.	many	CASSQDRHEQYF	TGTGCCAGCAGCCAAGACCGGCACGAGCAGTACTTC
TRBJ1-6	TRBV6-5	.	many	CASSYRGGSPLHF	TGTGCCAGCAGTTACAGGGGAGGTTCACCCCTCCACTTT
TRBJ1-6	TRBV5-1	.	few	CASSPDLTHSPLHF	TGCGCCAGCAGCCCCGACTTAACTCATTCACCCCTCCACTTT
TRBJ1-4	TRBV21-1	.	few	CASSIKRQGREKLFF	TGTGCCAGCAGCATCAAGAGACAGGGGAGGGAAAAACTGTTTTTT
TRBJ1-2	TRBV27	TRBD1	.	CASSLGGQGVNGYTF	TGTGCCAGCAGTTTAGGAGGGCAGGGGGTTAATGGCTACACCTTC
TRBJ1-2	TRBV14	.	many	CASSWTGYTF	TGTGCCAGCAGTTGGACTGGCTACACCTTC
TRBJ2-7	TRBV20-1	.	few	CSARVLATYEQYF	TGCAGTGCTAGAGTCCTAGCCACCTACGAGCAGTACTTC
TRBJ2-4	TRBV18	TRBD1	many	CASSQGAENIQYF	TGTGCCAGCTCACAGGGGGCCGAAAACATTCAGTACTTC
TRBJ1-1	TRBV18	TRBD1	many	CASSKTGGEAFF	TGTGCCAGCTCAAAGACAGGGGGGGAAGCTTTCTTT
TRBJ2-5	TRBV2	.	many	CASNGEVTETQYF	TGTGCCAGCAACGGGGAGGTTACGGAGACCCAGTACTTC
TRBJ2-3	TRBV9	.	.	CASSFLSGSTDTQYF	TGTGCCAGCAGCTTCTTAAGCGGGAGCACAGATACGCAGTATTTT
TRBJ2-3	TRBV3-1	TRBD2	.	CASSQGLAGGLMHTQYF	TGTGCCAGCAGCCAAGGGCTAGCGGGGGGCCTAATGCATACGCAGTATTTT
TRBJ2-7	TRBV15	.	few	CATSPQQGAYEQYF	TGTGCCACCAGCCCACAGCAGGGAGCCTACGAGCAGTACTTC
TRBJ1-5	TRBV2	.	.	CASSGTADQPQHF	TGTGCCAGCAGTGGGACAGCCGATCAGCCCCAGCATTTT
TRBJ1-1	TRBV7-6	.	.	CASSLAGGLTFF	TGTGCCAGCAGCTTAGCGGGCGGTTTAACTTTCTTT
TRBJ1-2	TRBV29-1	.	many	CSVDLGVGGYTF	TGCAGCGTTGATCTGGGGGTCGGTGGCTACACCTTC
TRBJ2-4	TRBV7-9	TRBD1	.	CASSATGGVAKNIQYF	TGTGCCAGCAGCGCTACAGGGGGAGTAGCCAAAAACATTCAGTACTTC
TRBJ2-3	TRBV12-3/TRBV12-4	TRBD2	many	CASSSLAASTDTQYF	TGTGCCAGCAGTTCCCTAGCGGCGAGTACAGATACGCAGTATTTT
TRBJ2-7	TRBV11-2	.	many	CASSLEPPGGGAYEQYF	TGTGCCAGCAGCTTAGAACCCCCCGGAGGGGGGGCCTACGAGCAGTACTTC
TRBJ2-1	TRBV6-2/TRBV6-3	.	many	CASLTAYNEQFF	TGTGCCAGCTTGACTGCGTACAATGAGCAGTTCTTC
TRBJ1-6	TRBV4-1	TRBD1	few	CASRQGGNSPLHF	TGCGCCAGTAGACAGGGAGGCAATTCACCCCTCCACTTT
TRBJ2-1	TRBV28	.	many	CASSPADPGGDEQFF	TGTGCCAGCAGCCCCGCGGACCCAGGTGGGGATGAGCAGTTCTTC
TRBJ2-3	TRBV7-9	.	many	CASSFALEDTQYF	TGTGCCAGCAGCTTCGCCCTAGAAGATACGCAGTATTTT
TRBJ1-1	TRBV18	.	many	CASSPDQRGTEAFF	TGTGCCAGCTCACCTGACCAGCGGGGCACTGAAGCTTTCTTT
TRBJ1-2	TRBV27	TRBD1	.	CASSFSGQGGYGYTF	TGTGCCAGCAGTTTCTCCGGGCAGGGGGGCTATGGCTACACCTTC
TRBJ1-3	TRBV13	.	many	CASSLRGLSSGNTIYF	TGTGCCAGCAGCTTGCGTGGGCTCAGCTCTGGAAACACCATATATTTT
TRBJ1-2	TRBV12-3/TRBV12-4	TRBD1	.	CASSSQDRRGYGYTF	TGTGCCAGCAGTTCTCAGGACAGGCGGGGCTATGGCTACACCTTC
TRBJ1-2	TRBV11-2	.	.	CASSSGFPNYGYTF	TGTGCCAGCAGTTCGGGCTTCCCTAACTATGGCTACACCTTC
TRBJ2-7	TRBV6-1	.	.	CASSDELTVEQYF	TGTGCCAGCAGTGACGAATTGACGGTCGAGCAGTACTTC
TRBJ1-3	TRBV4-2	.	many	CASSQEQVSGNTIYF	TGTGCCAGCAGCCAAGAGCAGGTCTCTGGAAACACCATATATTTT
TRBJ2-3	TRBV6-2/TRBV6-3	.	many	CASRTGTRTDTQYF	TGTGCCAGCAGGACCGGGACCCGCACAGATACGCAGTATTTT
TRBJ2-3	TRBV7-2	TRBD2	many	CASSSRLAGTDTQYF	TGTGCCAGCAGCTCTAGACTAGCGGGCACAGATACGCAGTATTTT